The 9 T cell receptor beta chains presented below share a single source sample, sequenced in a study of T cells in Graves' hyperthyroidism and ophthalmopathy. Amplification of TCR beta CDR3 regions was performed using RNA transcripts as template. The primer set for the first-round RT-PCR of the TCR CDR3 was HTBI. In TCRdb, the multiplex PCR reads were re-called with MiXCR into one record per CDR3 protein. The sample contains about 420,000 distinct CDR3 sequences, roughly 13% of which appear only once. Material for sequencing was blood. These receptors originate from a woman aged 18-35 years with Graves' hyperthyroidism.

This clonotype was found many times. The rearrangement uses TRBV2 and TRBJ1-3; D is uncertain. The CDR3 has 17 amino acids. Trimming stripped 7 bases from V and 3 bases from J, with 22 bases between. Per germline, CDR1 SNHLY and CDR2 FYNNEI. Written as DNA, the CDR3 is TGTGCCAGCACCTTGGGCCAGTTACAACTCGGTGGAAACACCATATATTTT. Translation: CASTLGQLQLGGNTIYF. The whole variable domain, filled in from reference TRBV2 and TRBJ1-3, reads EPEVTQTPSHQVTQMGQEVILRCVPISNHLYFYWYRQILGQKVEFLVSFYNNEISEKSEIFDDQFSVERPDGSNFTLKIRSTKLEDSAMYFCASTLGQLQLGGNTIYFGEGSWLTVV.

This clonotype was seen repeatedly, ten times or more. The J gene is TRBJ2-3, the V gene TRBV6-1; no definite D call. V dropped 5 bases and J dropped 5 bases, with 8 bases sitting between them. The CDR3 runs 12 residues. Germline V gene sequence: CDR1 MNHNS, CDR2 SASEGT. CDR3 bases: TGTGCCAGCAGTCCGTTGGGAGATACGCAGTATTTT. Amino acid sequence: CASSPLGDTQYF.

This clonotype has ten or more counts. The chain joins TRBV28 to TRBJ2-6; D is ambiguous. This CDR3 is 15 amino acids long. Germline CDR1 is MDHEN and CDR2 is SYDVKM. Trimming shortened V by 6 bases and J by 0 bases, and 9 bases separated the two germline ends. This CDR3 reads CASSRLNSGANVLTF. Here the CDR3 DNA reads TGTGCCAGCAGCCGACTCAACTCTGGGGCCAACGTCCTGACTTTC. Full variable domain (outside the CDR3, taken from reference TRBV28 and TRBJ2-6): DVKVTQSSRYLVKRTGEKVFLECVQDMDHENMFWYRQDPGLGLRLIYFSYDVKMKEKGDIPEGYSVSREKKERFSLILESASTNQTSMYLCASSRLNSGANVLTFGAGSRLTVL.

At least ten counts were recorded for this clonotype. The chain links TRBV28 to TRBJ1-6; D not resolved. V was trimmed by 10 bases and J by 0 bases, leaving 22 bases between them. Germline V gives CDR1 MDHEN, CDR2 SYDVKM. CDR3 size: 18 residues. The CDR3 spells CATSVARAASSYNSPLHF. The CDR3 bases are TGTGCCACCTCCGTTGCGCGGGCGGCCAGCTCCTATAATTCACCCCTCCACTTT.

This chain connects TRBV9 to TRBJ2-7; 7 positions agree with TRBD2. This CDR3 has 15 residues. Losses at the gene ends were 0 bases for V and 2 bases for J; bases not matched to a gene: 5. From germline, CDR1 is SGDLS and CDR2 YYNGEE. DNA of the CDR3: TGTGCCAGCAGCGTAGCGGGGGGTGCAACCTACGAGCAGTACTTC. Translating gives CASSVAGGATYEQYF.

The V and J genes are TRBV20-1 and TRBJ2-3, with 13 positions matching TRBD2. V was clipped by 6 bases and J by 3 bases; unmatched bases: 6. Germline CDR1 DFQATT, CDR2 SNEGSKA (reference sequence). The CDR3 spans 15 residues. CDR3 sequence: CSAGRGLAGTDTQYF. Written as DNA, the CDR3 is TGCAGTGCGGGTCGGGGACTAGCGGGAACAGATACGCAGTATTTT.

The rearrangement joins TRBV20-1 to TRBJ2-3; 12 bases are shared with TRBD2. Germline trimming cut 2 bases from V and 2 bases from J; bases unmatched to any gene: 5. CDR1 and CDR2 from the germline V gene are DFQATT and SNEGSKA (reference sequence). CDR3 size: 16 residues. Here the CDR3 DNA reads TGCAGTGCTAGATTCGCTAGCGGGAGGGCCACAGATACGCAGTATTTT. This sequence encodes CSARFASGRATDTQYF.

The J gene is TRBJ2-7, the V gene TRBV10-2; maybe TRBD2 (5 bases). This CDR3 is built from 17 residues. V lost 4 bases to trimming and J lost 4 bases, with 23 bases between them. Germline V gene data show CDR1 as WSHSY and CDR2 as SAAADI. The CDR3 region has the DNA TGCGCCAGCAGTGGGGAGAGTAACCTACTTTTACTATACGAGCAGTACTTC. As protein: CASSGESNLLLLYEQYF.

In this sample, this clonotype turned up many times. The V call is TRBV11-2, the J call TRBJ1-2; possible D gene TRBD1, 5 bases. Germline V gene lookup returns CDR1 SGHAT and CDR2 FQNNGV. The CDR3 has 17 amino acids. Trimming pared 5 bases from V and 4 bases from J, leaving 23 bases between. CDR3 sequence (DNA): TGTGCCAGCAGCGCCTCACCGGGACTAGTCAGCCTCTATGGCTACACCTTC. Amino acids: CASSASPGLVSLYGYTF.